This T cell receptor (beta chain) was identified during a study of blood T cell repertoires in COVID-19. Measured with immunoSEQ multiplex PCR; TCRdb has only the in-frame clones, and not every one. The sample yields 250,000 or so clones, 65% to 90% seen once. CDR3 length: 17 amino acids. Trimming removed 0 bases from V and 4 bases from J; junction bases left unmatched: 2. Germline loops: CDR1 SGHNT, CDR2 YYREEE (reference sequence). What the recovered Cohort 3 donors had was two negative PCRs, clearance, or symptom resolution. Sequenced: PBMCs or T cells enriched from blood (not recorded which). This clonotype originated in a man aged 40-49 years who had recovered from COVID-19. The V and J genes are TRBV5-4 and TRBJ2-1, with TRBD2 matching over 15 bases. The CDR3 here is CASSLGGLAGGYNEQFF. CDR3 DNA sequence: TGTGCCAGCAGCTTGGGGGGACTAGCGGGAGGATACAATGAGCAGTTCTTC.